The 31 T cell receptor beta chains listed next were all sequenced from one sample in a study of cytomegalovirus exposure and HLA in healthy donors. Using immunoSEQ multiplex PCR, the repertoire was profiled, and TCRdb retains in-frame clones only, with some absent. The table shows roughly 140,000 clones, with roughly nine tenths occurring only once. The sequenced sample was PBMCs. Receptors originate from a young woman in good health and CMV-seropositive.

There are a few counts of this clone. The J gene is TRBJ2-7, the V gene TRBV4-2, with D perhaps TRBD2 (6 bases). The germline CDR1 and CDR2 sequences are LGHNA and YNFKEQ. This CDR3 spans 13 amino acids. V lost 4 bases to trimming and J lost 5 bases, with 12 bases between them. The CDR3 nucleotides are TGTGCCAGCAGCCCGCTTGGAGGGGACGAGCAGTACTTC. Translated, it gives CASSPLGGDEQYF.

The chain employs TRBV29-1 and TRBJ2-1; D not resolved. Germline V gives CDR1 SQVTM, CDR2 ANQGSEA. The V and J ends lost 6 bases and 7 bases respectively, with 10 bases between them. This CDR3 contains 11 residues. For the CDR3, the DNA is TGCAGCGTCTTTGCAGTGAATGAGCAGTTCTTC. Protein product: CSVFAVNEQFF.

This rearrangement joins TRBV5-4 to TRBJ2-7, with D maybe TRBD1 (6 bases). Looked up from germline, CDR1 is SGHNT and CDR2 is YYREEE (reference sequence). V lost 1 base and J lost 3, with 14 bases in between. The CDR3 is made up of 15 amino acids. The CDR3 bases are TGTGCCAGCAGCTTGCGGCCAGGGGCTAACTACGAGCAGTACTTC. It codes for CASSLRPGANYEQYF.

The table lists this clone with a few counts. This chain connects TRBV28 to TRBJ2-7, with a possible D match to TRBD1 (5 bases). Germline values: CDR1 MDHEN, CDR2 SYDVKM. With 5 bases removed from V and 2 bases from J, the gap between germline ends came to 10 bases. CDR3 length: 13 amino acids. In DNA form, the CDR3 reads TGTGCCAGCAGTCAGGGCGCGACCTACGAGCAGTACTTC. Amino acids: CASSQGATYEQYF. Full variable domain (rest looked up from reference TRBV28 and TRBJ2-7): DVKVTQSSRYLVKRTGEKVFLECVQDMDHENMFWYRQDPGLGLRLIYFSYDVKMKEKGDIPEGYSVSREKKERFSLILESASTNQTSMYLCASSQGATYEQYFGPGTRLTVT.

The J gene is TRBJ1-2, the V gene TRBV5-1, with TRBD1 matching over 8 bases. The CDR3 has 13 amino acids. Germline V lookup: CDR1 SGHRS, CDR2 YFSETQ. V lost 3 bases, J lost 4 bases, and 2 bases stayed unmatched. In DNA form, the CDR3 reads TGCGCCAGCAGCTCAGGGGGCGCCTATGGCTACACCTTC. It yields the protein CASSSGGAYGYTF. The full variable domain, its missing parts supplied by reference TRBV5-1 and TRBJ1-2, is KAGVTQTPRYLIKTRGQQVTLSCSPISGHRSVSWYQQTPGQGLQFLFEYFSETQRNKGNFPGRFSGRQFSNSRSEMNVSTLELGDSALYLCASSSGGAYGYTFGSGTRLTVV.

The rearrangement uses TRBV11-2 and TRBJ2-6; D not resolved. V lost 5 bases, J lost 0 bases, and 5 bases lay in between. The CDR3 consists of 14 residues. Per germline, CDR1 SGHAT and CDR2 FQNNGV. CDR3 sequence (DNA): TGTGCCAGCAGCCCCCTCTCTGGGGCCAACGTCCTGACTTTC. It specifies CASSPLSGANVLTF.

The rearrangement joins TRBV11-3 to TRBJ2-7; 7 nucleotides agree with TRBD1. V shed 6 bases and J 6 bases; nucleotides not matched to a gene: 8. CDR3 length equals 13 residues. The germline gives CDR1 SGHNT, CDR2 YENEEA. CDR3 DNA: TGTGCCAGCAGTCTTAACAGGGGACGCGAGCAGTACTTC. Translating gives CASSLNRGREQYF.

The chain carries TRBV10-1 and TRBJ1-1, with 10 bases matching TRBD1. The CDR3 contains 16 residues. J gave up 9 bases and V 3 bases, and 13 bases lay outside the gene matches. Germline CDR1 and CDR2: WNHNN and SYGVQD (reference sequence). In DNA, the CDR3 is TGCGCCAGCAGTGAAAGTTTTAGCGGGACAGGGGTACAAGCTTTCTTT. Translating gives CASSESFSGTGVQAFF.

The V and J genes are TRBV7-6 and TRBJ2-1; 10 positions agree with TRBD2. CDR1 SGHVS and CDR2 FNYEAQ come from the germline V gene. CDR3 length: 16 residues. V was pared by 1 base and J by 10 bases, with 10 bases of the junction left unmatched. The CDR3 reads CASSLGRRTLAGEQFF. The CDR3 bases are TGTGCCAGCAGCTTAGGTCGGAGGACACTAGCGGGAGAGCAGTTCTTC. Using reference TRBV7-6 and TRBJ2-1 for the parts outside the CDR3, the full variable domain is GAGVSQSPRYKVTKRGQDVALRCDPISGHVSLYWYRQALGQGPEFLTYFNYEAQQDKSGLPNDRFSAERPEGSISTLTIQRTEQRDSAMYRCASSLGRRTLAGEQFFGPGTRLTVL.

V gene TRBV30 combines with J gene TRBJ2-1, with D uncertain. The CDR3 has 12 amino acids. CDR1 GTSNPN and CDR2 SVGIG come from the germline V gene (reference sequence). V lost 4 bases to trimming and J lost 4 bases, with 8 bases between them. The CDR3 DNA follows: TGTGCCTGGACCTCCGGTTACAATGAGCAGTTCTTC. Protein: CAWTSGYNEQFF.

CDR3 nucleotides: TGTGCCAGCAGTGAATACAGGTGGACTAATGAAAAACTGTTTTTT. Protein product: CASSEYRWTNEKLFF. The chain combines TRBV6-1 with TRBJ1-4, with D possibly TRBD1 on 5 matching bases. V lost 2 bases, J lost 2 bases, and 9 bases lay in between. This CDR3 is 15 amino acids long. Germline V gene sequence: CDR1 MNHNS, CDR2 SASEGT.

The chain recombines TRBV5-1 with TRBJ1-1, with D possibly being TRBD1 (5 bases). CDR1 is SGHRS, CDR2 YFSETQ, per germline. The CDR3 is made up of 12 amino acids. V lost 1 base and J 11 bases, leaving 12 bases between the germline ends. The CDR3 loop is CASSLYGGKAFF. Written as DNA, the CDR3 is TGCGCCAGCAGCTTGTACGGGGGGAAGGCTTTCTTT.

This clone was seen a handful of times. This chain links TRBV6-6 with TRBJ1-1; D is unresolved. The length of the CDR3 is 14 residues. The V and J ends lost 8 bases and 2 bases respectively, with 15 bases between them. Per germline, CDR1 MNHNY and CDR2 SVGAGI (reference sequence). CDR3 sequence (DNA): TGTGCCAGCGCTGAGCTGGGAGGAAACACTGAAGCTTTCTTT. This codes for CASAELGGNTEAFF.

The chain joins TRBV11-3 to TRBJ2-7; 7 nucleotides align to TRBD2. Germline trimming cut 5 bases from V and 7 bases from J; bases unmatched to any gene: 5. CDR1 is SGHNT and CDR2 is YENEEA in the germline V gene. This CDR3 region has 12 residues. The CDR3 coding sequence is TGTGCCAGCAGCCCCGTCGGGAGGGAGCAGTACTTC. Translating it yields CASSPVGREQYF.

CDR3 nucleotides: TGTGCCAGCAGCCAATTGAGTAGCGGGGCAGGGTACGAGCAGTACTTC. Amino acids: CASSQLSSGAGYEQYF. This chain joins TRBV4-2 and TRBJ2-7, with 8 nucleotides matching TRBD2. This CDR3 contains 16 residues. After removal of 2 bases from V and 4 bases from J, the junction contained 10 bases not matched to a gene. CDR1 and CDR2 from the germline V gene are LGHNA and YNFKEQ.

The genes are TRBV5-1 and TRBJ2-7; D perhaps matches TRBD2 (5 bases). Germline-derived CDR1 and CDR2 are SGHRS and YFSETQ. The CDR3 loop spans 15 amino acids. The V gene lost 0 bases and the J gene lost 3 bases, with 13 bases spanning the gap. The CDR3 sequence is CASSLAGMSHYEQYF. The CDR3 DNA reads as TGCGCCAGCAGCTTGGCGGGGATGTCTCACTACGAGCAGTACTTC.

The chain employs TRBV6-1 and TRBJ2-7; possible D gene TRBD2, 6 bases. The CDR3 totals 14 residues. Per the germline V gene, CDR1 is MNHNS and CDR2 is SASEGT. V was shortened by 5 bases and J by 0 bases, with 11 bases between the two germline ends. CDR3 residues: CASSIGRGSYEQYF. The CDR3 DNA follows: TGTGCCAGCAGTATCGGGCGGGGCTCCTACGAGCAGTACTTC.

This rearrangement joins TRBV20-1 to TRBJ2-5; D might be TRBD1 (6 bases). Trimming stripped 5 bases from V and 6 bases from J, with 10 bases between. In germline, CDR1 is DFQATT, CDR2 SNEGSKA (reference sequence). The CDR3 covers 11 residues. The CDR3 DNA reads TGCAGTGCTGTGGACAGTAAGACCCAGTACTTC. It encodes CSAVDSKTQYF.

The sample holds one count of this clone. The gene calls are TRBV27 and TRBJ2-3; tentatively, D is TRBD2 (6 bases). Germline V gene sequence: CDR1 MNHEY, CDR2 SMNVEV (reference sequence). The V end was cut by 1 base, the J end by 1 base, with 9 bases between. The CDR3 sequence is 15 residues long. CDR3: CASSLYAGRTDTQYF. CDR3 bases: TGTGCCAGCAGTTTATATGCGGGACGCACAGATACGCAGTATTTT.

J is TRBJ2-7 and V is TRBV28, with D possibly being TRBD2 (7 bases). The V gene's germline CDR1 is MDHEN and CDR2 SYDVKM. The CDR3 has 14 amino acids. Trimming stripped 2 bases from V and 4 bases from J, with 12 bases between. For the CDR3, the DNA is TGTGCCAGCAGTTTAGCAGGGGAGGGGTACGAGCAGTACTTC. Amino acid sequence: CASSLAGEGYEQYF.

This chain joins TRBV5-1 and TRBJ2-2; 11 nucleotides agree with TRBD2. CDR1 is SGHRS, CDR2 YFSETQ, per germline. The V and J ends lost 3 bases and 4 bases, in that order; junction bases with no gene match: 5. The CDR3 consists of 16 residues. The CDR3 region has the DNA TGCGCCAGCAGCTCTTTAGCGGGAGGGAGCACCGGGGAGCTGTTTTTT. This gives the protein CASSSLAGGSTGELFF.

This chain links TRBV5-4 with TRBJ1-1, with D uncertain. This CDR3 region has 14 residues. The germline CDR1 and CDR2 sequences are SGHNT and YYREEE (reference sequence). The ends were cut back, 4 bases at V and 1 base at J, with 11 bases in the middle. CDR3: CASSLARANTEAFF. CDR3 coding DNA: TGTGCCAGCAGCCTGGCGAGGGCGAACACTGAAGCTTTCTTT.

The CDR3 is CASSPAYEQYF. The CDR3 DNA reads as TGTGCCAGCAGTCCCGCCTACGAGCAGTACTTC. The rearrangement uses TRBV28 and TRBJ2-7; D is unresolved. The CDR3 sequence is 11 residues long. Trimming removed 5 bases at V and 2 bases at J, with 4 bases between. The germline V gene encodes CDR1 MDHEN and CDR2 SYDVKM.

This sequence joins TRBV7-8 and TRBJ2-7; D remains unclear. CDR1 and CDR2 from the germline V gene are SGHVS and FQNEAQ. The ends were cut back, 0 bases at V and 6 bases at J, with 9 bases in the middle. There are 13 residues in the CDR3. CDR3 sequence: CASSLAGQIEQYF. Written as DNA, the CDR3 is TGTGCCAGCAGCTTAGCTGGGCAGATCGAGCAGTACTTC.

The V gene is TRBV5-1, the J gene TRBJ2-1; 8 bases fit TRBD2. Trimming removed 0 bases from V and 3 bases from J; junction bases left unmatched: 11. Germline V gene sequence: CDR1 SGHRS, CDR2 YFSETQ. The CDR3 spans 18 residues. DNA for the CDR3: TGCGCCAGCAGCTTGGGGCCGGGTGCGGGAGGCAACTACAATGAGCAGTTCTTC. It specifies CASSLGPGAGGNYNEQFF.

This chain connects TRBV28 to TRBJ1-1; tentatively, D is TRBD1 (5 bases). From germline, CDR1 is MDHEN and CDR2 SYDVKM. V was shortened by 5 bases and J by 3 bases, with 16 bases between the two germline ends. The CDR3 extends over 15 amino acids. DNA for the CDR3: TGTGCCAGCAGTCCCTATCGGGGGATGGACACTGAAGCTTTCTTT. This gives the protein CASSPYRGMDTEAFF.

The chain joins TRBV10-2 to TRBJ1-2, with 8 bases lining up with TRBD1. CDR3 length equals 13 residues. CDR1 is WSHSY and CDR2 is SAAADI in the germline V gene. J was trimmed by 13 bases and V by 2 bases; bases with no gene match: 9. CDR3 in amino acids: CASSESSGQVGTF. The DNA for the CDR3 is TGCGCCAGCAGTGAGAGCTCGGGACAGGTCGGCACCTTC.

The chain uses TRBV10-3 and TRBJ2-7; the D gene is possibly TRBD1 (6 bases). The germline gives CDR1 ENHRY, CDR2 SYGVKD. The ends were cut back, 3 bases at V and 3 bases at J, with 15 bases in the middle. The CDR3 consists of 15 residues. CDR3 in amino acids: CAISETGTKNYEQYF. CDR3 nucleotides: TGTGCCATCAGTGAAACCGGGACAAAAAACTACGAGCAGTACTTC.

The chain combines TRBV27 with TRBJ1-1, with 7 bases lining up with TRBD1. Germline-derived CDR1 and CDR2 are MNHEY and SMNVEV (reference sequence). The J segment lost 8 bases and the V segment lost 6 bases, leaving 9 bases of the junction unmatched. The CDR3 length is 13 residues. CDR3 DNA sequence: TGTGCCAGCAGACGACGACAGGGAGTGGAAGCTTTCTTT. Residues: CASRRRQGVEAFF.

The chain uses TRBV19 and TRBJ2-2; 8 bases align to TRBD2. The J segment lost 4 bases and the V segment lost 7 bases, leaving 8 bases of the junction unmatched. The CDR3 length is 15 residues. CDR1 is LNHDA and CDR2 is SQIVND in the germline V gene (reference sequence). The CDR3 sequence is CASTMGTSSTGELFF. The CDR3 DNA sequence: TGTGCCAGTACCATGGGGACTAGTAGCACCGGGGAGCTGTTTTTT.

The chain recombines TRBV28 with TRBJ2-3; 10 bases match TRBD1. This CDR3 is 15 amino acids long. Germline CDR1 reads MDHEN; CDR2 reads SYDVKM. V gave up 5 bases and J gave up 5 bases; unmatched junction bases: 7. Here the CDR3 reads CASSPRQGAQDTQYF. CDR3 DNA sequence: TGTGCCAGCAGTCCACGACAGGGGGCGCAAGATACGCAGTATTTT.